This TCR beta chain was recorded in a study of human T cells and chemical hapten exposure. On the study more broadly: 2% DPC applied to a 2 cm by 2 cm arm area sensitized donors.

Within the library, unique molecular identifiers were attached to each individual cDNA molecule. One entry per CDR3 protein, called by TCRdb with MiXCR from the RACE reads. The sample has 95,000 to 150,000 distinct CDR3 sequences; about 11% are singletons. This clonotype has at least ten counts. Germline V gene lookup returns CDR1 MGHDK and CDR2 SYGVNS. Trimming left V 2 bases short and J 5 bases short, with 11 bases between. This CDR3 comprises 14 residues. The time point: patch test 3, about 24 weeks after DPC sensitization. The sample's treatment: therapeutic diphenylcyclopropenone sensitization with weekly scalp DPC. Suited to DPC and affected by alopecia, the donors ranged from 18 to 70 years old.

This chain uses TRBV25-1 with TRBJ2-3; possibly TRBD1 or TRBD2 for D (5 bases each). The sequenced sample was whole blood, obtained in connection with sensitization to the hapten diphenylcyclopropenone (DPC). The sequence came from a woman in her 50s with alopecia areata. Some clones in this sample may be carry-over from other donors' samples. This chain's CDR3 is CASSERGGGDTQYF. CDR3 bases: TGTGCCAGCAGTGAACGGGGCGGCGGAGATACGCAGTATTTT.